The next 18 T cell receptor beta chains were all read from a single sample in a study of cytotoxic CD8 clonotypes in ibrutinib-treated CLL. Some clones are missing from TCRdb's copy, which holds only in-frame ones; the method was immunoSEQ multiplex PCR. The data hold 20,000 or so clones, with 65% to 75% observed a single time. Sequenced here: PBMCs, sampled before ibrutinib treatment. Every receptor here comes from a human donor with chronic lymphocytic leukemia.

This CDR3 reads CASSVVGQTGEKLFF. CDR3 DNA: TGTGCCAGCAGCGTAGTTGGTCAGACAGGAGAAAAACTGTTTTTT. The chain joins TRBV9 to TRBJ1-4; a weak D match, TRBD1 (6 bases). The CDR3 consists of 15 residues. The germline V and J ends were trimmed by 0 bases and 8 bases, with 14 bases remaining between them. Germline V gene sequence: CDR1 SGDLS, CDR2 YYNGEE.

V usage is TRBV27 and J usage is TRBJ2-2, with 8 bases identical to TRBD2. Trimming cost V 5 bases and J 3 bases; bases outside gene matches: 11. Germline assignment: CDR1 MNHEY and CDR2 SMNVEV (reference sequence). This CDR3 contains 17 residues. CDR3 coding DNA: TGTGCCAGCAGTGGGACAATACTAGCGGCAGACACCGGGGAGCTGTTTTTT. Its protein is CASSGTILAADTGELFF.

V is TRBV28 and J is TRBJ2-5; a possible D gene is TRBD1 (5 bases). This CDR3 is built from 12 residues. Trimming left V 10 bases short and J 5 bases short, with 14 bases between. In germline, CDR1 is MDHEN, CDR2 SYDVKM. CDR3 DNA sequence: TGTGCCACCAGGGCCTTGGGGGAGACCCAGTACTTC. Protein sequence: CATRALGETQYF.

The gene calls are TRBV2 and TRBJ2-2, with D possibly TRBD1 on 5 matching bases. The CDR3 covers 13 residues. Trimming shortened V by 8 bases and J by 5 bases, and 12 bases separated the two germline ends. Looked up from germline, CDR1 is SNHLY and CDR2 is FYNNEI. In DNA, the CDR3 is TGTGCCAGCCTGCCCCCAGGGACCGGGGAGCTGTTTTTT. This gives the protein CASLPPGTGELFF.

The rearrangement joins TRBV19 to TRBJ2-3, with D perhaps being TRBD1 or TRBD2 (5 bases each). The V end was cut by 3 bases, the J end by 5 bases, with 12 bases between. The germline V gene encodes CDR1 LNHDA and CDR2 SQIVND (reference sequence). The CDR3 contains 14 residues. The CDR3 nucleotides are TGTGCCAGTAGTATGTTTACTAGGGGAGATACGCAGTATTTT. This gives the protein CASSMFTRGDTQYF.

The chain links TRBV2 to TRBJ1-1; D uncertain. CDR1 SNHLY and CDR2 FYNNEI come from the germline V gene. This CDR3 is 14 amino acids long. V lost 10 bases and J lost 2, with 17 bases in between. This CDR3 is CANAFDPRNTEAFF. DNA of the CDR3: TGTGCCAACGCCTTTGACCCCCGTAACACTGAAGCTTTCTTT.

The chain recombines TRBV11-2 with TRBJ2-1; the match to TRBD2 covers 13 bases. The CDR3 is 16 amino acids. J lost 6 bases, V lost 5 bases, and 7 bases had no gene match. The V gene's germline CDR1 is SGHAT and CDR2 FQNNGV. In DNA, the CDR3 is TGTGCCAGCAGCCTAGGGGGACTAGCGGGAATCAATGAGCAGTTCTTC. Translated: CASSLGGLAGINEQFF.

The chain recombines TRBV11-1 with TRBJ2-5; 8 bases map to TRBD1. The V and J ends lost 3 bases and 5 bases, in that order; junction bases with no gene match: 5. CDR3 length equals 14 residues. Germline V gene lookup returns CDR1 SGHAT and CDR2 FQDESV (reference sequence). CDR3 sequence: CASSFQGARETQYF. CDR3 DNA sequence: TGTGCCAGCAGCTTTCAGGGGGCGCGGGAGACCCAGTACTTC.

This clone has more than one count but fewer than ten. This chain links TRBV4-1 with TRBJ1-2; TRBD1 might be the D (5 bases). Germline CDR1 and CDR2: MGHRA and YSYEKL. The CDR3 loop spans 14 amino acids. V dropped 3 bases and J dropped 5 bases, with 13 bases sitting between them. CDR3: CASSHQGRTYGYTF. The CDR3 DNA reads as TGCGCCAGCAGCCATCAGGGACGGACATATGGCTACACCTTC.

This chain links TRBV6-5 with TRBJ2-1; D is undetermined. This CDR3 spans 13 amino acids. Germline-derived CDR1 and CDR2 are MNHEY and SVGAGI. Deletions cut 4 bases from V and 3 bases from J, with 7 bases between. In nucleotides, the CDR3 is TGTGCCAGCAGTTTCCTTCACTACAATGAGCAGTTCTTC. This encodes CASSFLHYNEQFF.

The table lists this clone with a few counts. This chain joins TRBV5-8 and TRBJ1-1, with TRBD1 matching 7 bases. Looked up from germline, CDR1 is SGHTS and CDR2 is YDEGEE. This CDR3 region has 14 residues. Trimming cost V 4 bases and J 1 base; bases outside gene matches: 4. The CDR3 is CASSHRTGNTEAFF. DNA of the CDR3: TGTGCCAGCAGCCACAGGACAGGGAACACTGAAGCTTTCTTT.

The chain employs TRBV28 and TRBJ2-4; D call uncertain. The V end was cut by 5 bases, the J end by 1 base, with 9 bases between. Germline-derived CDR1 and CDR2 are MDHEN and SYDVKM. There are 14 residues in the CDR3. CDR3 protein: CASSVGSAKNIQYF. The CDR3 DNA follows: TGTGCCAGCAGTGTAGGATCGGCCAAAAACATTCAGTACTTC.

This rearrangement joins TRBV28 to TRBJ1-2; TRBD1 matches at 12 bases. Losses at the gene ends were 4 bases for V and 0 bases for J; bases not matched to a gene: 3. This CDR3 has 16 residues. Germline V gives CDR1 MDHEN, CDR2 SYDVKM. This CDR3 is CASSWGQGATNYGYTF. For the CDR3, the DNA is TGTGCCAGCAGTTGGGGACAGGGGGCTACTAACTATGGCTACACCTTC.

The chain combines TRBV7-2 with TRBJ2-7; D gene ambiguous. CDR1 is SGHTA, CDR2 FQGNSA, per germline. The CDR3 is 14 amino acids. V was shortened by 3 bases and J by 2 bases, with 11 bases between the two germline ends. CDR3 DNA: TGTGCCAGCAGCTTCCTACCAATGGCCTACGAGCAGTACTTC. Translation: CASSFLPMAYEQYF. The full variable domain, its missing parts supplied by reference TRBV7-2 and TRBJ2-7, is GAGVSQSPSNKVTEKGKDVELRCDPISGHTALYWYRQSLGQGLEFLIYFQGNSAPDKSGLPSDRFSAERTGGSVSTLTIQRTQQEDSAVYLCASSFLPMAYEQYFGPGTRLTVT.

V and J are TRBV28 and TRBJ2-7; D is perhaps TRBD1 or TRBD2 (6 bases each). CDR3 length: 12 amino acids. The V end lost 2 bases, the J end lost 9 bases, and 11 bases lay between the germline ends. The germline gives CDR1 MDHEN, CDR2 SYDVKM. The CDR3 sequence: CASSLPGGGQYF. The CDR3 DNA sequence: TGTGCCAGCAGTTTACCCGGGGGCGGGCAGTACTTC.

The chain combines TRBV7-2 with TRBJ1-5; 7 bases match TRBD1. The CDR3 has 19 residues. The germline V gene encodes CDR1 SGHTA and CDR2 FQGNSA. The J segment lost 0 bases and the V segment lost 5 bases, leaving 16 bases of the junction unmatched. This CDR3 reads CASSPPPRQGPYSNQPQHF. CDR3 in DNA: TGTGCCAGCAGCCCACCCCCACGACAGGGCCCTTATAGCAATCAGCCCCAGCATTTT.

This clone showed up just once. This chain links TRBV28 with TRBJ2-5; D unclear. The end of the DNA is better explained by TRBJ2-7, so the J call may be wrong. The CDR3 is 13 amino acids. Germline loops: CDR1 MDHEN, CDR2 SYDVKM. DNA of the CDR3: TGTGCCAGCAGCTTGGCTAGCTCCTACGAGCAGTACTTC. Translated: CASSLASSYEQYF.

The rearrangement links TRBV7-6 to TRBJ2-7, with D possibly called TRBD1 or TRBD2 (6 bases each). Germline V gene lookup returns CDR1 SGHVS and CDR2 FNYEAQ. Trimming took 1 base from V and 3 from J, leaving 13 bases between them. The CDR3 runs 15 residues. The CDR3 coding sequence is TGTGCCAGCAGCTTAGAACGCGGAGGGGGCTACGAGCAGTACTTC. This sequence encodes CASSLERGGGYEQYF.